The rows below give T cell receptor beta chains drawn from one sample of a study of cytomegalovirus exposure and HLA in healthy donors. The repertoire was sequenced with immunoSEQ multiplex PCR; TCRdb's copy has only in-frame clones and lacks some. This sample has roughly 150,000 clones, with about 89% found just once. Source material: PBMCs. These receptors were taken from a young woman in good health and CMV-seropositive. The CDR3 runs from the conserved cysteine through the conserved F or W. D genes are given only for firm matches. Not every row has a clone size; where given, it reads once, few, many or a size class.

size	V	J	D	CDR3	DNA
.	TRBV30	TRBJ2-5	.	CAWSVYSPGEGETQYF	TGTGCCTGGAGTGTATACTCTCCAGGGGAAGGAGAGACCCAGTACTTC
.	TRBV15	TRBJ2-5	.	CATSREQNRVETQYF	TGTGCCACCAGCAGAGAACAGAATAGAGTGGAGACCCAGTACTTC
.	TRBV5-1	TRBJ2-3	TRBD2	CASSLVTSGLSTDTQYF	TGCGCCAGCAGCTTGGTGACTAGCGGCCTTAGCACAGATACGCAGTATTTT
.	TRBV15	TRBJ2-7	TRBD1	CATSRLPGQAYEQYF	TGTGCCACCAGCAGACTTCCGGGACAGGCCTACGAGCAGTACTTC
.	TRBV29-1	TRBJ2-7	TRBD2	CSVELMTSGSYEQYF	TGCAGCGTTGAATTGATGACTAGCGGGAGCTACGAGCAGTACTTC
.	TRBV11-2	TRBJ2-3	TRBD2	CASSLFPSGRAEDTQYF	TGTGCCAGCAGCTTATTCCCTAGCGGGAGGGCCGAAGATACGCAGTATTTT
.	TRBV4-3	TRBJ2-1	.	CASSQTGLAFYNEQFF	TGCGCCAGCAGCCAGACGGGGCTAGCGTTTTACAATGAGCAGTTCTTC
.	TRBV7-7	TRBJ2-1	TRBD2	CASSLVAGGPNEQFF	TGTGCCAGCAGCTTAGTTGCGGGAGGGCCGAATGAGCAGTTCTTC
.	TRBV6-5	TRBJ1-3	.	CASASGGGSGNTIYF	TGTGCCAGCGCCTCGGGAGGAGGGTCTGGAAACACCATATATTTT
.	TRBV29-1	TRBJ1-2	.	CSVEDRGRGGYTF	TGCAGCGTTGAAGATCGAGGCAGGGGAGGCTACACCTTC
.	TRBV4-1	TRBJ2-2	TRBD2	CASSPSGSAVGELFF	TGCGCCAGCAGCCCTAGCGGGAGTGCTGTCGGGGAGCTGTTTTTT
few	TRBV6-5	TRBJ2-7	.	CASRGKGYEQYF	TGTGCCAGCAGAGGGAAGGGGTACGAGCAGTACTTC
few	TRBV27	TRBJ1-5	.	CASSRGSNQPQHF	TGTGCCAGCAGTCGGGGAAGCAATCAGCCCCAGCATTTT
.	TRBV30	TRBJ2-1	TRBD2	CAWNLGRGRVEQFF	TGTGCCTGGAATCTAGGCCGCGGGAGAGTTGAGCAGTTCTTC
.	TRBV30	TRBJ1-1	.	CAVTKRLMNTEAFF	TGTGCCGTTACAAAGCGGCTGATGAACACTGAAGCTTTCTTT
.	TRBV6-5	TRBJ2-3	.	CASSYRGRADTQYF	TGTGCCAGCAGTTACCGAGGGAGAGCAGATACGCAGTATTTT
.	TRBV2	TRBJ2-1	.	CASSVIEGNEQFF	TGTGCCAGCAGCGTTATTGAGGGCAATGAGCAGTTCTTC
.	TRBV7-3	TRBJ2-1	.	CASSLIRTTYHEQFF	TGTGCCAGCAGCTTAATTAGGACTACCTACCATGAGCAGTTCTTC
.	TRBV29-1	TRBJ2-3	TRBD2	CSVSPSSGKPDTQYF	TGCAGCGTTTCCCCGAGTAGCGGGAAGCCAGATACGCAGTATTTT
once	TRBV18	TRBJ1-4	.	CASSQTDRNEKLFF	TGTGCCAGCTCGCAGACAGATCGCAATGAAAAACTGTTTTTT
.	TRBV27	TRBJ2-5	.	CASSLMAGMGETQYF	TGTGCCAGCAGTTTAATGGCGGGAATGGGGGAGACCCAGTACTTC
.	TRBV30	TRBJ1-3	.	CAFDSPGNTIYF	TGTGCCTTCGACAGTCCTGGAAACACCATATATTTT
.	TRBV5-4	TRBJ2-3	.	CASSSGTSTDTQYF	TGTGCCAGCAGCTCTGGGACTAGCACAGATACGCAGTATTTT
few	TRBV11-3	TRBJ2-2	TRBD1	CASSLGQGITGELFF	TGTGCCAGCAGCCTGGGACAGGGGATCACCGGGGAGCTGTTTTTT
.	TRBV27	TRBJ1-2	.	CASSFRSGLTNYGYTF	TGTGCCAGCAGTTTCCGGTCAGGCCTAACTAACTATGGCTACACCTTC
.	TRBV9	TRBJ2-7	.	CASSPVGGLSYEQYF	TGTGCCAGCAGCCCAGTTGGGGGACTCTCCTACGAGCAGTACTTC
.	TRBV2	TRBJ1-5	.	CASSEAGRTNQPQHF	TGTGCCAGCAGTGAAGCAGGGCGGACAAATCAGCCCCAGCATTTT
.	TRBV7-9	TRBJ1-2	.	CATSGVDYGYTF	TGTGCCACCTCAGGGGTAGACTATGGCTACACCTTC
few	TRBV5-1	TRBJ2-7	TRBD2	CASSLGTSNEQYF	TGCGCCAGCAGCTTGGGGACTAGCAACGAGCAGTACTTC
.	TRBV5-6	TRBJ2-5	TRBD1	CASSRDRGRRETQYF	TGTGCCAGCAGCCGGGACAGGGGCAGGCGAGAGACCCAGTACTTC
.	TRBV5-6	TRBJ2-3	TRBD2	CASSLSGEGSDTQYF	TGTGCCAGCAGCCTGAGCGGGGAGGGCTCAGATACGCAGTATTTT
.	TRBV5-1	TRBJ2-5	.	CASSLPPETQYF	TGCGCCAGCAGCCTACCCCCCGAGACCCAGTACTTC
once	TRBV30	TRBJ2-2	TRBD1	CAWTGTGLPRWTGELFF	TGTGCCTGGACCGGGACAGGGTTGCCCCGGTGGACCGGGGAGCTGTTTTTT
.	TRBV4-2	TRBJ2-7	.	CASSQGGLSSEQYF	TGTGCCAGCAGCCAAGGCGGGCTGTCCTCCGAGCAGTACTTC
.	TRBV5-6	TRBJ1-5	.	CASSFSGNQPQHF	TGTGCCAGCAGCTTTTCGGGCAATCAGCCCCAGCATTTT
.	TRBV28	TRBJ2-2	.	CASSSLTGELFF	TGTGCCAGCAGTTCCCTCACCGGGGAGCTGTTTTTT
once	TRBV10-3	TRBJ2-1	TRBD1	CAIRRDSQSANEQFF	TGTGCCATCAGGAGGGACAGTCAATCCGCCAATGAGCAGTTCTTC
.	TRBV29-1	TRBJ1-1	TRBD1	CSVEAGQANTEAFF	TGCAGCGTTGAAGCCGGACAGGCGAACACTGAAGCTTTCTTT
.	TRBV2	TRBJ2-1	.	CASGLMTGNNEQFF	TGTGCCAGCGGGCTGATGACAGGTAATAATGAGCAGTTCTTC
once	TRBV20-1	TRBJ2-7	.	CSAQGSYEQYF	TGCAGTGCACAGGGATCATACGAGCAGTACTTC
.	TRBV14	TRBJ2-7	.	CASSHGGASSYEQYF	TGTGCCAGCAGCCACGGCGGGGCTAGCTCCTACGAGCAGTACTTC
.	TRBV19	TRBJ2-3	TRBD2	CASSAWTSGSRTDTQYF	TGTGCCAGTAGTGCTTGGACTAGCGGGAGTCGCACAGATACGCAGTATTTT
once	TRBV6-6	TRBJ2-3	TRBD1	CASSYPTGVSTDTQYF	TGTGCCAGCAGTTACCCGACAGGGGTAAGCACAGATACGCAGTATTTT
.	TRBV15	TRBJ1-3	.	CATSSTGGAGNTIYF	TGTGCCACCAGCAGTACAGGAGGGGCTGGAAACACCATATATTTT
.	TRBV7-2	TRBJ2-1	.	CASSRDSEAGYNEQFF	TGTGCCAGCAGCCGGGACTCGGAAGCGGGCTACAATGAGCAGTTCTTC
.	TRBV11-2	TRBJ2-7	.	CASSLQRSSYEQYF	TGTGCCAGCAGCTTACAGCGGAGCTCCTACGAGCAGTACTTC
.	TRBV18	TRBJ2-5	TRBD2	CASSVRGDGETQYF	TGTGCCAGCTCAGTACGGGGGGACGGAGAGACCCAGTACTTC
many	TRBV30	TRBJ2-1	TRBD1	CAWTGTGGTYNEQFF	TGTGCCTGGACGGGGACAGGGGGTACCTACAATGAGCAGTTCTTC
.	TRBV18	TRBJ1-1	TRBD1	CASSPMTGITEAFF	TGTGCCAGCTCACCAATGACAGGGATCACTGAAGCTTTCTTT
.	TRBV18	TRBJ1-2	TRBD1	CASSDGTGVGYTF	TGTGCCAGCTCAGACGGGACAGGGGTTGGCTACACCTTC
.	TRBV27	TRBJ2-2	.	CASSRVGGRNTGELFF	TGTGCCAGCAGTCGCGTCGGGGGGCGAAACACCGGGGAGCTGTTTTTT
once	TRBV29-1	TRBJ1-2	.	CSAPEESGYTF	TGCAGCGCCCCAGAGGAGAGTGGCTACACCTTC
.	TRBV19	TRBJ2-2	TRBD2	CASSISSGRSGELFF	TGTGCCAGTAGTATCTCTAGCGGGAGGTCCGGGGAGCTGTTTTTT
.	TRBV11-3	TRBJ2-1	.	CASSLGGLGEQFF	TGTGCCAGCAGCTTAGGGGGGCTTGGTGAGCAGTTCTTC
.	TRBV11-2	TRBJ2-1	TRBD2	CASSLGLAVNEQFF	TGTGCCAGCAGCTTAGGCCTAGCGGTGAATGAGCAGTTCTTC
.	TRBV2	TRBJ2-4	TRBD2	CASSELAGVNIQYF	TGTGCCAGCAGCGAACTAGCGGGAGTGAACATTCAGTACTTC